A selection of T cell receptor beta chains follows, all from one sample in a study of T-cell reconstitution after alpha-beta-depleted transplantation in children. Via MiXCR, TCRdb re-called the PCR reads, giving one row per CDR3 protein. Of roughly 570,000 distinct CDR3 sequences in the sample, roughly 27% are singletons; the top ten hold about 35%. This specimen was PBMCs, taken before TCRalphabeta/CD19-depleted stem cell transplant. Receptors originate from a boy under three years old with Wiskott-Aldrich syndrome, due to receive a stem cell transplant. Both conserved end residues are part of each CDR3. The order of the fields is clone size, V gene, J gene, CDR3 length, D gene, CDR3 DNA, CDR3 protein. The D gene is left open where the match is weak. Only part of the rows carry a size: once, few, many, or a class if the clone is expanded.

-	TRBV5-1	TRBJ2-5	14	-	TGCGCCAGCAGCTTCCGGGACCGCCTAGAGACCCAGTACTTC	CASSFRDRLETQYF
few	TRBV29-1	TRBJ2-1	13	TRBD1	TGCAGCGTGGTCTCGGACAGGGGGAATGAGCAGTTCTTC	CSVVSDRGNEQFF
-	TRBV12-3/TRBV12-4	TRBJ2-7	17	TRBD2	TGTGCCAGCAGTTTACGTCTAAGGGGAGGGAGCTCCTACGAGCAGTACTTC	CASSLRLRGGSSYEQYF
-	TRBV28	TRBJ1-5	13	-	TGTGCCAGCAGTTTCAGACGGATACAGCCCCAGCATTTT	CASSFRRIQPQHF
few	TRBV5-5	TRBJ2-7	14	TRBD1	TGTGCCAGCAGCTTTTCGCAGGGGGCATACGAGCAGTACTTC	CASSFSQGAYEQYF
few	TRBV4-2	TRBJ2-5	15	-	TGTGCCAGCAGCCAAGGTGGAGGGGGTTGGGAGACCCAGTACTTC	CASSQGGGGWETQYF
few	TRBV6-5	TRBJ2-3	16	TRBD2	TGTGCCAGCAGTTATTGGGGCGGGAGAACGACAGATACGCAGTATTTT	CASSYWGGRTTDTQYF
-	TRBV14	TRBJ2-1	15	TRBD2	TGTGCCAGCAGCCTCAACCGGGACTACCACAATGAGCAGTTCTTC	CASSLNRDYHNEQFF
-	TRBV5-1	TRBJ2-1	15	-	TGCGCCAGCAGCTTGTACTTCGGCTCCTACAATGAGCAGTTCTTC	CASSLYFGSYNEQFF
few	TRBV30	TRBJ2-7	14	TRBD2	TGTGCCTGGAGCGGCGGGAGGGGGGCCTACGAGCAGTACTTC	CAWSGGRGAYEQYF
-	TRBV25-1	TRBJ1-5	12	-	TGTGCCAGCAGTGAGAATAATCAGCCCCAGCATTTT	CASSENNQPQHF
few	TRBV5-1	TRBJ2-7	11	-	TGCGCCAGCAGGGAGCTGGAGGAGCAGTACTTC	CASRELEEQYF
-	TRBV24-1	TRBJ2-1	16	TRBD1	TGTGCCACCAGTGGTACCGGGACAGGGGCCTACAATGAGCAGTTCTTC	CATSGTGTGAYNEQFF
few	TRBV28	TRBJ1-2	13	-	TGTGCCACCAACAGTTACCTTAACTATGGCTACACCTTC	CATNSYLNYGYTF
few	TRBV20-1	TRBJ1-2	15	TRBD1	TGCAGTGCTAGAGCTCCGGGACAGGGGGCGGGGGGCTACACCTTC	CSARAPGQGAGGYTF
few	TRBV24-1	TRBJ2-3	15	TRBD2	TGTGCCACCAGTGATTTAGTGGCGGGAGGAGATACGCAGTATTTT	CATSDLVAGGDTQYF
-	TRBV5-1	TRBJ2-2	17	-	TGCGCCAGCAGCTTGGAGGGGCGCCCCGAAAACACCGGGGAGCTGTTTTTT	CASSLEGRPENTGELFF
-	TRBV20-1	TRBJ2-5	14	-	TGCAGTGCTAGAGGTCGGGTTAGCCAAGAGACCCAGTACTTC	CSARGRVSQETQYF
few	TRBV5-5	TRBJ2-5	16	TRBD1	TGTGCCAGCAGGTTTGGGAACAGGGGCCCTGTAGAGACCCAGTACTTC	CASRFGNRGPVETQYF
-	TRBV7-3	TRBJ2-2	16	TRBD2	TGTGCCAGCAGCCCAACCGGGACTACCTTCGGCGGGGAGCTGTTTTTT	CASSPTGTTFGGELFF
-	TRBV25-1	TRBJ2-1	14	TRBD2	TGTGCCAGCATGATAGCGGGAACGTACAATGAGCAGTTCTTC	CASMIAGTYNEQFF
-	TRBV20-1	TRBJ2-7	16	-	TGCAGTGCTAGAGACTCCTCTCCTAGCGCCCTCTACGAGCAGTACTTC	CSARDSSPSALYEQYF
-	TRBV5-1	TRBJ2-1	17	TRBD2	TGCGCCAGCAGCTTGGGCCTAGCGGGAGGGCCGAGGAATGAGCAGTTCTTC	CASSLGLAGGPRNEQFF
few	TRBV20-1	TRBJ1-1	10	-	TGCAGTGCTAGGTCATATGAAGCTTTCTTT	CSARSYEAFF
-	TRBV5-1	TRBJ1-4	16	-	TGCGCCAGCAGCTTGTCACGGGGGCAATGGGGTGAAAAACTGTTTTTT	CASSLSRGQWGEKLFF
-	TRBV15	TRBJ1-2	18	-	TGTGCCACCAGCAGAGATTTTTTTACTGGTACAGGCCACAATGGCTACACCTTC	CATSRDFFTGTGHNGYTF
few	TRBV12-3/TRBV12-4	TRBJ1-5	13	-	TGTGCCAGCAGAATAGGGGCGGATCAGCCCCAGCATTTT	CASRIGADQPQHF
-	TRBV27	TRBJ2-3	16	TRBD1	TGTGCCAGCAGCCTGAAGGGACAGGGGGTTCGAGATACGCAGTATTTT	CASSLKGQGVRDTQYF
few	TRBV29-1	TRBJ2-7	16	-	TGCAGCGTTGAATTGTTAGGGCCTAGCGTTACCTACGAGCAGTACTTC	CSVELLGPSVTYEQYF
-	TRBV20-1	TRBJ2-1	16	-	TGCAGTGCTAGAGTTCGACTAGGGAGGTCCTACAATGAGCAGTTCTTC	CSARVRLGRSYNEQFF
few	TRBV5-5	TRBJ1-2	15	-	TGTGCCAGCAGCTTCGACAGAACGAAAAACTATGGCTACACCTTC	CASSFDRTKNYGYTF
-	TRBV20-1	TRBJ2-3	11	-	TGCAGTGCTAAGCTTTCAGATACGCAGTATTTT	CSAKLSDTQYF
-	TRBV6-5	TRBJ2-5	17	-	TGTGCCAGCAGTTACTCGATATCCCCCCAGCGCCGAGAGACCCAGTACTTC	CASSYSISPQRRETQYF
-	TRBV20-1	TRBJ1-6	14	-	TGCAGTGCGAGACGACAAGTCGGCAATTCACCCCTCCACTTT	CSARRQVGNSPLHF
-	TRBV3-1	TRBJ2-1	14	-	TGTGCCAGCAGCCAAAGGGAGACGAGCCATGAGCAGTTCTTC	CASSQRETSHEQFF
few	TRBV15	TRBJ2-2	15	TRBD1	TGTGCCACCAGCCGAACGACAGGGCCCACCGGGGAGCTGTTTTTT	CATSRTTGPTGELFF
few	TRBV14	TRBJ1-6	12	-	TGTGCCAGCAGCCAAGGGTATTCACCCCTCCACTTT	CASSQGYSPLHF
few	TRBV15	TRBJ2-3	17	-	TGTGCCACCAGCAGAGATCGGAGGGATGGGGGCACAGATACGCAGTATTTT	CATSRDRRDGGTDTQYF
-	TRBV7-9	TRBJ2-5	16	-	TGTGCCAGCAGCCCAGGGTTAGCGGGACAGCAAGAGACCCAGTACTTC	CASSPGLAGQQETQYF
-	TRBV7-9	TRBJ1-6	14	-	TGTGCCAGCAGCTTAATCCAGGGTAAATCACCCCTCCACTTT	CASSLIQGKSPLHF
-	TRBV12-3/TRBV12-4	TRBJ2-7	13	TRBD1	TGTGCCAGCAGTTGGGGACAGATCTACGAGCAGTACTTC	CASSWGQIYEQYF
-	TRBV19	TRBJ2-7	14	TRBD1	TGTGCCAGTAGTATGGCAGGGGGATCCTACGAGCAGTACTTC	CASSMAGGSYEQYF
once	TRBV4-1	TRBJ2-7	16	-	TGCGCCAGCAGCCAAAGAACGGGATTCCCGACCTACGAGCAGTACTTC	CASSQRTGFPTYEQYF
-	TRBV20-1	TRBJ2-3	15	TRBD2	TGCAGTGCTAGAGATCCTAGCGGGAGTGGGGATACGCAGTATTTT	CSARDPSGSGDTQYF
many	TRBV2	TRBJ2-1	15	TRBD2	TGTGCCAGCAGTGGTACAGCGGGAGTAAGGAGTGAGCAGTTCTTC	CASSGTAGVRSEQFF
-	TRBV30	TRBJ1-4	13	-	TGTGCCTCCTCCCGGGCCCGGGGGGAAAAACTGTTTTTT	CASSRARGEKLFF
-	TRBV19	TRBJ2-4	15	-	TGTGCCAGTAGTACCCACAGGGATACCAAAAACATTCAGTACTTC	CASSTHRDTKNIQYF
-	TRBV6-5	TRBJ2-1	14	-	TGTGCCAGCAGTTCCAGACCAGATTACAATGAGCAGTTCTTC	CASSSRPDYNEQFF
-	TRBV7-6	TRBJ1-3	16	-	TGTGCCAGCAGCTCCGGGACGGAGAGCTCTGGAAACACCATATATTTT	CASSSGTESSGNTIYF
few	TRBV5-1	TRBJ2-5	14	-	TGCGCCAGCAGCTTCCAAGCAGCTAAAGAGACCCAGTACTTC	CASSFQAAKETQYF
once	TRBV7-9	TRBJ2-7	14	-	TGTGCCAGCAGCGGTCCCAGTGGGGGCTACGAGCAGTACTTC	CASSGPSGGYEQYF
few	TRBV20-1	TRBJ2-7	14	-	TGCAGTGCTAGAGATATCAGGAGGGCCTACGAGCAGTACTTC	CSARDIRRAYEQYF
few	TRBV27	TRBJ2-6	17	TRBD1	TGTGCCAGCAGTTCCGGGACAGGGCTGGCTGGGGCCAACGTCCTGACTTTC	CASSSGTGLAGANVLTF
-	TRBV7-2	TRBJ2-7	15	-	TGTGCCAGCAGCTTAGGATGGACTCCAATCTACGAGCAGTACTTC	CASSLGWTPIYEQYF
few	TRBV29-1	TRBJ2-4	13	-	TGCAGCGTTGCGGGACAAACCAAAAACATTCAGTACTTC	CSVAGQTKNIQYF
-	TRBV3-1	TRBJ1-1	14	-	TGTGCCAGCAGCCAAGCCGGGTATTCCGCTGAAGCTTTCTTT	CASSQAGYSAEAFF
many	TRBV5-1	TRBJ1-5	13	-	TGCGCCAGCAGCTTGGGGGGCGGGCAGCCCCAGCATTTT	CASSLGGGQPQHF
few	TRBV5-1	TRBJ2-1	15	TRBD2	TGCGCCAGCAGCTTGGGGCCTAGCGGGAGTAATGAGCAGTTCTTC	CASSLGPSGSNEQFF
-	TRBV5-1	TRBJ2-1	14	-	TGCGCCAGCAGCCTACTATCGGGAAACAATGAGCAGTTCTTC	CASSLLSGNNEQFF